This record looks at one T cell receptor beta chain sequence and its context. Its antigen is undetermined. This specimen comes from a study of shared clonotypes between healthy human individuals. Study results and caveats: What limited the represented genetic and exposure-history diversity was the small number of donors.

This CDR3 has 15 amino acids. CDR1 KGHSH and CDR2 LQKENI come from the germline V gene. The ends were cut back, 3 bases at V and 4 bases at J, with 14 bases in the middle. TCRdb's copy holds only in-frame clones and misses some; the assay was immunoSEQ multiplex PCR. Among about 2.3 million clones, 90% to 95% were seen once, and the ten largest hold 0.39%. The V call is TRBV18, the J call TRBJ2-3; weak D call: TRBD2 (5 bases). Sample: naive CD4+ T cells from PBMCs. Subset given: CD45RA+ positively selected. The clonotype comes from a man younger than 35 in good health. Some clones in this sample may be carry-over from other donors' samples. The CDR3, as DNA: TGTGCCAGCTCACCCTCGATGGGGAGCCCAGATACGCAGTATTTT. Residues: CASSPSMGSPDTQYF.